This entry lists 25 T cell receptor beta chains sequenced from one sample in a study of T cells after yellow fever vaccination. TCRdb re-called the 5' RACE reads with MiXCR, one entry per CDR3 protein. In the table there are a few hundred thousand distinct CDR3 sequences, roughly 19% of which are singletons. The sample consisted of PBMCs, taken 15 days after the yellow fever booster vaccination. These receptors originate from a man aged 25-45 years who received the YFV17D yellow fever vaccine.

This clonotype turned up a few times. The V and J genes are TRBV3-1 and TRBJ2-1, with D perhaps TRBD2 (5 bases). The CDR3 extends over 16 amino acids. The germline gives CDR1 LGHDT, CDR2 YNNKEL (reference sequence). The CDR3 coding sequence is TGTGCTAGTGGTACCGCTAGCTCTGGAGCTTACAATGAGCAGTTCTTC. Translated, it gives CASGTASSGAYNEQFF.

CDR3 amino acids: CASSNYGTGWTQYF. The CDR3 bases are TGTGCCAGCAGTAACTATGGGACCGGGTGGACCCAGTACTTC. V and J are TRBV28 and TRBJ2-5; D could derive from TRBD1 or TRBD2 (5 bases each). Per the germline V gene, CDR1 is MDHEN and CDR2 is SYDVKM. The CDR3 loop spans 14 amino acids. Trimming stripped 5 bases from V and 7 bases from J, with 17 bases between.

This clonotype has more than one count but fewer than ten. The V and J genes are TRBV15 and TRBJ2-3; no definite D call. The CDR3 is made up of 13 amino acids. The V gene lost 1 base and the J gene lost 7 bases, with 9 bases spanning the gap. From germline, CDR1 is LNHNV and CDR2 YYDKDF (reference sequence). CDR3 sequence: CATSRVPIHTQYF. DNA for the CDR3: TGTGCCACCAGCAGAGTCCCTATCCATACGCAGTATTTT. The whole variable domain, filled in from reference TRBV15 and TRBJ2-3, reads DAMVIQNPRYQVTQFGKPVTLSCSQTLNHNVMYWYQQKSSQAPKLLFHYYDKDFNNEADTPDNFQSRRPNTSFCFLDIRSPGLGDTAMYLCATSRVPIHTQYFGPGTRLTVL.

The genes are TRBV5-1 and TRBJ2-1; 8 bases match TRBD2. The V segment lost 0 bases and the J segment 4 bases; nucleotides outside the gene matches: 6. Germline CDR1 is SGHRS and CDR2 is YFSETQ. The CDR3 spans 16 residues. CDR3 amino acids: CASSLGTSSTYNEQFF. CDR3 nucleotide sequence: TGCGCCAGCAGCTTGGGGACTAGCTCTACTTACAATGAGCAGTTCTTC. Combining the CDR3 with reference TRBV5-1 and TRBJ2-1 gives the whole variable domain KAGVTQTPRYLIKTRGQQVTLSCSPISGHRSVSWYQQTPGQGLQFLFEYFSETQRNKGNFPGRFSGRQFSNSRSEMNVSTLELGDSALYLCASSLGTSSTYNEQFFGPGTRLTVL.

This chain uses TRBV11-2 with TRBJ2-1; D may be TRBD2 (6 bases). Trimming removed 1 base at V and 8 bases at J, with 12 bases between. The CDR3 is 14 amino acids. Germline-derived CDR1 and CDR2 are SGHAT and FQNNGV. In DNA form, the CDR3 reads TGTGCCAGCAGCTTAGTAACTAGCTATCATGAGCAGTTCTTC. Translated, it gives CASSLVTSYHEQFF.

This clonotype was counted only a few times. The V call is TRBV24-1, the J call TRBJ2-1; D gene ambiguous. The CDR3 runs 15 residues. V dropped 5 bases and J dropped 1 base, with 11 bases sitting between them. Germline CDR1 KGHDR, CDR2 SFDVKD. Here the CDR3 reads CATSASGTSYNEQFF. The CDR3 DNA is TGTGCCACCAGTGCTTCCGGAACATCCTACAATGAGCAGTTCTTC.

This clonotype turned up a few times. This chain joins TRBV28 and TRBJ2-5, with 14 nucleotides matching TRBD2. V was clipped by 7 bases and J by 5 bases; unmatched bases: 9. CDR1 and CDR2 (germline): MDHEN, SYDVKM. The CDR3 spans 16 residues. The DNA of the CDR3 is TGTGCCAGCACCCGACTAGCGGGAGGGCCCGGGGAGACCCAGTACTTC. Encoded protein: CASTRLAGGPGETQYF.

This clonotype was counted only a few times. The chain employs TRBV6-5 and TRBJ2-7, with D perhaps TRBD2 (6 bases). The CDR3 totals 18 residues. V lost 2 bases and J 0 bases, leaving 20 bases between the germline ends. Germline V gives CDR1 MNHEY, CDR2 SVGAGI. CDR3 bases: TGTGCCAGCAGTTACGGCGGGGATGGCCCCTGGGGCTCCTACGAGCAGTACTTC. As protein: CASSYGGDGPWGSYEQYF.

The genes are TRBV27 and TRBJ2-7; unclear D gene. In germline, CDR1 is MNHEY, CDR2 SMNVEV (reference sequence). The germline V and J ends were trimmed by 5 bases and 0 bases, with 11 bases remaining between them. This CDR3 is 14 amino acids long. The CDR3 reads CASSRAASSYEQYF. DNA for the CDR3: TGTGCCAGCAGTCGTGCGGCGAGCTCCTACGAGCAGTACTTC.

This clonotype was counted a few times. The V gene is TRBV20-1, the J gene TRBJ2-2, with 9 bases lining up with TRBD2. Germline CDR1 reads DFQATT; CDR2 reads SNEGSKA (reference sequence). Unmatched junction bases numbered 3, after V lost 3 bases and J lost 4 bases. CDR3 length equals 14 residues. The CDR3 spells CSASSGRATGELFF. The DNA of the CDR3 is TGCAGTGCTAGTAGCGGGAGAGCCACCGGGGAGCTGTTTTTT.

The CDR3: CASSEWEGVGSEQFF. Written as DNA, the CDR3 is TGTGCCAGCAGTGAGTGGGAGGGCGTTGGGAGTGAGCAGTTCTTC. The V call is TRBV2, the J call TRBJ2-1; 7 bases line up with TRBD2. This CDR3 is 15 amino acids long. Germline V CDR1 and CDR2: SNHLY, FYNNEI. V was clipped by 3 bases and J by 9 bases; unmatched bases: 11.

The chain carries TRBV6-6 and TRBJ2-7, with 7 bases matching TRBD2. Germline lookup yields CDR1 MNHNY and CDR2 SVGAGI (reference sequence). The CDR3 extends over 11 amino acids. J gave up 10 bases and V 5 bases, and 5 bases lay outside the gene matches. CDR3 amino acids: CASSRAGDQYF. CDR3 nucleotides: TGTGCCAGCAGTCGCGCGGGAGACCAGTACTTC.

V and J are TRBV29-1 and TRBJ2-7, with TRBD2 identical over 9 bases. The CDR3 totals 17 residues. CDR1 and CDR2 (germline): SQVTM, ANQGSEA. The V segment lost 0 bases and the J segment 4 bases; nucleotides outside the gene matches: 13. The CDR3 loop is CSVEDPLNGLAGYEQYF. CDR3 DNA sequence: TGCAGCGTTGAAGATCCCCTGAATGGGCTAGCGGGATACGAGCAGTACTTC.

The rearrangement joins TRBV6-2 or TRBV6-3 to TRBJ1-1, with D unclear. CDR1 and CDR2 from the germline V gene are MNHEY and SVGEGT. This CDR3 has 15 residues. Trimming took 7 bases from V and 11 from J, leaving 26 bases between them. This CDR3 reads CASTPSSLVPSRAFF. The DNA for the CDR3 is TGTGCCAGCACCCCCTCCTCCCTCGTGCCTTCGCGCGCTTTCTTT.

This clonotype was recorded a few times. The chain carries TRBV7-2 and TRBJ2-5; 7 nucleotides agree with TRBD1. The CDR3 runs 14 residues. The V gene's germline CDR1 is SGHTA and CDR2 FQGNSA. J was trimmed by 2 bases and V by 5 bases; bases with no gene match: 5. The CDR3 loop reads CASSRPGQQETQYF. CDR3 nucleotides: TGTGCCAGCAGCCGTCCGGGACAGCAAGAGACCCAGTACTTC.

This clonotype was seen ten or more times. The CDR3 loop reads CATSDSGTGITGELFF. The CDR3 DNA reads as TGTGCCACCAGTGACTCCGGGACAGGGATAACCGGGGAGCTGTTTTTT. This chain links TRBV24-1 with TRBJ2-2, with 9 bases identical to TRBD1. Losses at the gene ends were 4 bases for V and 5 bases for J; bases not matched to a gene: 7. CDR1 is KGHDR and CDR2 is SFDVKD in the germline V gene. The CDR3 length is 16 residues.

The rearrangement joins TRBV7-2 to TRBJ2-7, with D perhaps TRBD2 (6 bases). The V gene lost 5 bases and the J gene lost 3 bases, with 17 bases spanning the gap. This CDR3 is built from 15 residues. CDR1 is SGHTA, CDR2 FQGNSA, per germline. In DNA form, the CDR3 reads TGTGCCAGCAGCCTAACCGGGACTGCCTACTACGAGCAGTACTTC. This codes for CASSLTGTAYYEQYF. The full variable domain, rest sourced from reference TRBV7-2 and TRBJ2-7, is GAGVSQSPSNKVTEKGKDVELRCDPISGHTALYWYRQSLGQGLEFLIYFQGNSAPDKSGLPSDRFSAERTGGSVSTLTIQRTQQEDSAVYLCASSLTGTAYYEQYFGPGTRLTVT.

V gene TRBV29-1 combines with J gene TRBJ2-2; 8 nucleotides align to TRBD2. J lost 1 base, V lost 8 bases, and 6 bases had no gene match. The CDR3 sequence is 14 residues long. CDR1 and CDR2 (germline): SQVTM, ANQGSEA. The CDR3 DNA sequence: TGCAGCTCATTCACTAGCGGGAACACCGGGGAGCTGTTTTTT. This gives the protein CSSFTSGNTGELFF.

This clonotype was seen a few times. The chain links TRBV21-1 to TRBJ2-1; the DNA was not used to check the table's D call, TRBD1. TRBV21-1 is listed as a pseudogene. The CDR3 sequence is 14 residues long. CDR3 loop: CASSTDREKNEQFF. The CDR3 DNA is TGTGCCAGCAGCACCGACAGGGAAAAGAATGAGCAGTTCTTC.

Here the CDR3 reads CASKGGGHPTGELFF. The CDR3 bases are TGTGCCAGCAAAGGGGGAGGACATCCCACCGGGGAGCTGTTTTTT. V usage is TRBV28 and J usage is TRBJ2-2; D tentatively fits TRBD1 or TRBD2 (6 bases each). Trimming took 7 bases from V and 4 from J, leaving 16 bases between them. The CDR3 contains 15 residues. Germline CDR1 is MDHEN and CDR2 is SYDVKM.

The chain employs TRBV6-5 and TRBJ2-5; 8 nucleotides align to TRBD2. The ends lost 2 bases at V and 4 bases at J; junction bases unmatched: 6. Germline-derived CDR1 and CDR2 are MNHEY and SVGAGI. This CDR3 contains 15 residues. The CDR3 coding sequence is TGTGCCAGCAGTTACCCACCAGCGGGAGTAGAGACCCAGTACTTC. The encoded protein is CASSYPPAGVETQYF.

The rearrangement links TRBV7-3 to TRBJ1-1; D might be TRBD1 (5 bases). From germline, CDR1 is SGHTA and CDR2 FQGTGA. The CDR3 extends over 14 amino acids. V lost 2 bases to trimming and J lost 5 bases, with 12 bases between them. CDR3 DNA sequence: TGTGCCAGCAGCTTAGAGGGACGAGGGACTGAAGCTTTCTTT. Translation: CASSLEGRGTEAFF.

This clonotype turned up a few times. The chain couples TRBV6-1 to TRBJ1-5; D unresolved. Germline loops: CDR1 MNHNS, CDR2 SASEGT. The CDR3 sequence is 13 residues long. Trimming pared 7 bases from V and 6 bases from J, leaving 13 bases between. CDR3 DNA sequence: TGTGCCAGCATATCTCAGTTTAGTCAGCCCCAGCATTTT. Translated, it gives CASISQFSQPQHF.

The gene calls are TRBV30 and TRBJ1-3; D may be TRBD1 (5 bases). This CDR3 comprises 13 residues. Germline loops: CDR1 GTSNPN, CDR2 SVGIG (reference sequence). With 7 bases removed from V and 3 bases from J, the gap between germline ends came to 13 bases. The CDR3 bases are TGTGCCTCCGGGAGGGGTAATGGAAACACCATATATTTT. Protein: CASGRGNGNTIYF.

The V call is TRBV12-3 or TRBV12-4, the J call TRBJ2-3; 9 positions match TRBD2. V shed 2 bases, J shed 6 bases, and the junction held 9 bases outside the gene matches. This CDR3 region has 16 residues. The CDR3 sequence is CASSLMLAGRSDTQYF. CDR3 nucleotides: TGTGCCAGCAGTTTAATGCTAGCGGGACGGTCGGATACGCAGTATTTT.